This TCR beta chain was recovered during a study of vaccination and CD4 T cells after COVID-19 (dated by TCRdb to between 2020 and 2023). Describing the broader study: SARS-CoV-2 positivity had been established in the convalescent patients by nasal swab PCR, and mild disease was recorded in several of these patients and severe disease in one. In the convalescent cohort there were six males and four females, among whom were two Hispanic individuals, seven Caucasians, two Asians and one multiracial person. Participants got two doses of the Pfizer-BioNTech BNT162b2 vaccine (n=8) or two doses of the Moderna mRNA-1273 vaccine (n=2). Post-COVID blood samples from convalescent patients were collected a median of roughly 100 days after diagnosis, with a range of roughly 30 to 170 days. Post-vaccine blood samples were collected a median of approximately eleven weeks after the second vaccine dose, ranging from roughly 12 to 250 days. The cultures were stimulated with overlapping spike peptide pools from SARS-CoV-2 and from the common cold coronaviruses HCoV-NL63, HCoV-OC43 and HCoV-229E. Control cultures used a CEFX viral epitope pool as positive control, an HIV-1 Nef peptide pool as negative control, or no peptide. In ten to eleven COVID-19 convalescent patients and a handful of infection-naive healthy vaccine recipients, researchers compared the spike-specific CD4+ TCR repertoire from before mRNA vaccination with the repertoire from after.

To note about this clonotype: Its target antigen remains unknown. Per-base qualities were not stored, and no clone one base away is much larger.

The full study reports these points: The study included relatively few convalescent patients and did not analyze early timepoints after natural infection. An increase in the median number of SARS-CoV-2-reactive clonotypes from around 20 after infection to 35 to 40 after vaccination was observed, but the change was not found to be significant. In convalescent patients, nearly all vaccine-specific clones (304 of 307) were found to be mono-reactive for SARS-CoV-2 spike rather than cross-reactive with common cold coronaviruses. Among the post-vaccine SARS-CoV-2-reactive clones in convalescent patients, a median roughly 85% showed up only after vaccination, which suggests vaccine-specific priming.

Library preparation used PCR. At the Johns Hopkins FTIC core, DNA from the cultured CD4+ T cells underwent TCR sequencing with the Oncomine TCR Beta short-read assay. The QIAamp micro DNA kit was used to extract genomic DNA from the cultured CD4+ T cells. The Oncomine TCR Beta libraries from cultured CD4+ T cells were pooled using unique dual indexes and then sequenced on an Illumina iSeq 100. The authors' analysis ran thus. Non-productive sequences were removed, and CDR3s that did not start with C, did not end with F or W, or were shorter than 7 amino acids were discarded. Antigen-specific clonotypes were identified with the MANAFEST web application by comparing peptide-stimulated wells with reference and other culture wells. To be called positive, a clone needed an FDR below 0.05, an odds ratio above 5, and a productive frequency above 0.1% in at least two of three replicate wells. Clonotypes that were significantly expanded in both SARS-CoV-2 spike wells and at least one common cold coronavirus spike condition were defined as cross-reactive. CDR3 homology was assessed with Levenshtein distances (stringdist) and unrooted phylogenetic trees (ape) in R version 3.6.1. TCRdb reprocessed the public reads (quality trimming at Q25 with fastp, clone calling with MiXCR) and kept in-frame beta chains. Each record represents a unique CDR3 protein, reported with the most common genes and DNA among its rows. TCRdb, not the authors, supplied the V and J calls. The table for this sample lists approximately 4,900 distinct CDR3 sequences; roughly 23% of them were counted only once. The top ten clones comprise 20% to 30% of the sample.

The treatment or condition label, read with the paper, signifies: roughly 10-day PBMC culture with coronavirus spike peptide pools or control peptides (ViraFEST assay). To expand antigen-specific T cells with peptide pools and then pick out the expanded clonotypes through TCR sequencing, the study relied on the ViraFEST assay. Positive SARS-CoV-2 PCR tests in the convalescent patients dated from March to December 2020, before Alpha, Beta and Delta variants emerged in the United States. Each well held roughly 2 million PBMCs cultured in IMDM containing roughly 5.4% human AB serum and around 9.2 IU/ml IL-2, with roughly 9.2 ug/ml peptide pools added. On days 3 and 7, half of the culture medium was replaced with fresh IL-2-containing medium. Once the cells had been in culture for around 10 days, the EasySep CD4+ T cell isolation kit was used to isolate CD4+ T cells by negative selection. PBMCs were separated from whole blood using Ficoll-Paque Plus gradient centrifugation and then either used fresh or cryopreserved at -140C. Culture conditions were generally each tested in triplicate wells.

The TCR was taken from a human donor who had recovered from COVID-19. Sequenced material: CD4+ T cells from blood, cultured in vitro, taken after SARS-CoV-2 vaccination.

The CDR3 reads CASSQRTSGVGYGEAFF. The bases are TGCGCCAGCAGCCAAAGGACCTCAGGGGTGGGTTACGGGGAAGCTTTCTTT. The rearrangement joined TRBV4-1 to TRBJ1-1; the D region possibly corresponds to TRBD1 (6 bases align). Taken from the germline V gene, the CDR1 and CDR2 loops are MGHRA and YSYEKL. V is clipped by 2 bases and J by 8 bases, and the sequence between their germline boundaries is 24 bases long. The cysteine opens and the phenylalanine closes a CDR3 of 17 amino acids. Only the CDR3 DNA is retained, 51 bases long and in frame from the first base.